The clone carrying this TCR beta chain appeared once. Its antigen is as yet unknown. Assay used: immunoSEQ multiplex PCR; TCRdb lists only in-frame clones, some missing. Among some 40,000 clones listed, about 95% were seen once. Tuberculin skin test and IGRA determined adolescents' latent tuberculosis status at entry. The data belong to a study of T cells in tuberculosis. Study-wide points: Active tuberculosis TCR-alpha repertoires lay closer to GMM-specific TCRs than IGRA-negative controls, suggesting clonal expansion. The TCR-beta difference was not significant; alpha differences partly reflected length.

V lost 5 bases, J lost 5 bases, and 19 bases lay in between. Germline CDR1 SEHNR, CDR2 FQNEAQ (reference sequence). This CDR3 region has 15 residues. V is TRBV7-9 and J is TRBJ2-7; possibly TRBD2 for D (5 bases). The sequencing sample was made of PBMCs. The TCR was taken from a donor aged 5 to 30 with latent tuberculosis or without tuberculosis infection. The CDR3 here is CASSQFREPDHEQYF. The CDR3 nucleotides are TGTGCCAGCAGCCAATTCCGGGAACCCGACCACGAGCAGTACTTC.